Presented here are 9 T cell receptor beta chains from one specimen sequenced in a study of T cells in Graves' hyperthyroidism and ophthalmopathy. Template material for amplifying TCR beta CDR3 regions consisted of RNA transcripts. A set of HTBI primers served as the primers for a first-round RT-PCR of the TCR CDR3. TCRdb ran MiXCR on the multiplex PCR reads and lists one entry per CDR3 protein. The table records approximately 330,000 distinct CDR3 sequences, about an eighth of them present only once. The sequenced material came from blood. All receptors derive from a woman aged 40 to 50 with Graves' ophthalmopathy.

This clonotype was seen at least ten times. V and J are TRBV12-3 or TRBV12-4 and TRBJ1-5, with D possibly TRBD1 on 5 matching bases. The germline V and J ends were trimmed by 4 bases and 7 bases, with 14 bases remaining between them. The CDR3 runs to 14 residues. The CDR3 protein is CASSSVGERQPQHF. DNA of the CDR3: TGTGCCAGCAGTTCTGTGGGGGAGCGACAGCCCCAGCATTTT.

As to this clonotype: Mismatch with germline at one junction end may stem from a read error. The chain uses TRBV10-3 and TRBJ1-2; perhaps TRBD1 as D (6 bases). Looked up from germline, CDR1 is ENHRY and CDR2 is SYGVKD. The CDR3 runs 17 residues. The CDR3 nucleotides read TGTACCATCAGGGGCGGCGCAGGGGCCCAAAGGATGGGTGGCTACACCTTC. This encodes CTIRGGAGAQRMGGYTF.

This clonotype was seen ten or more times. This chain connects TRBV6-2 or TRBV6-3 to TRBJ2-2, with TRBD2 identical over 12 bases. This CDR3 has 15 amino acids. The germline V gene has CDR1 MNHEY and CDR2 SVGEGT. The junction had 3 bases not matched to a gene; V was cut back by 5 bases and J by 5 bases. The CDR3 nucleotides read TGTGCCAGCAGTACAGGACTAGCGGGGACCGGGGAGCTGTTTTTT. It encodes CASSTGLAGTGELFF.

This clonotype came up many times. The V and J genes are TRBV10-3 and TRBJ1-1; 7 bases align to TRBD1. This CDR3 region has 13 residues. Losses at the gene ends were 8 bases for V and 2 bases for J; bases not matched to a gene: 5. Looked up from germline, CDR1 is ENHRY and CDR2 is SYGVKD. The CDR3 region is CAIGGTANTEAFF. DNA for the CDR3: TGTGCCATCGGGGGGACAGCCAACACTGAAGCTTTCTTT.

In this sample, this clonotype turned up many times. This chain's CDR3 is CASSPGVLGLSKQYF. The CDR3 DNA follows: TGTGCCAGCAGTCCAGGGGTCCTGGGACTTTCCAAGCAGTACTTC. The chain recombines TRBV12-3 or TRBV12-4 with TRBJ2-7; D assignment may be TRBD1 or TRBD2 (6 bases each). CDR3 length: 15 residues. V dropped 5 bases and J dropped 8 bases, with 22 bases sitting between them.

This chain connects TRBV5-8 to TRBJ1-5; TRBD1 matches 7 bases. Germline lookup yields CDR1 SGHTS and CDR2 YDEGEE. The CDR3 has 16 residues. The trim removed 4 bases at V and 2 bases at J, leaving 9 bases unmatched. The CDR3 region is CASSGFRGSGNQPQHF. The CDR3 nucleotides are TGTGCCAGCAGCGGTTTCAGGGGGTCGGGCAATCAGCCCCAGCATTTT.

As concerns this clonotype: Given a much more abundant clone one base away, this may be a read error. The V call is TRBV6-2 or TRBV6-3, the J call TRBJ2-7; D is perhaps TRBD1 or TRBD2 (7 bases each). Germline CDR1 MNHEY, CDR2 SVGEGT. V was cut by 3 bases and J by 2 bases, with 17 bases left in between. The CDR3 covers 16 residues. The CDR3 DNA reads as TGTGCCAGCAGTTATCCGCAGGGGGGGAAGACCTACGAGCAGTACTTC. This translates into CASSYPQGGKTYEQYF.

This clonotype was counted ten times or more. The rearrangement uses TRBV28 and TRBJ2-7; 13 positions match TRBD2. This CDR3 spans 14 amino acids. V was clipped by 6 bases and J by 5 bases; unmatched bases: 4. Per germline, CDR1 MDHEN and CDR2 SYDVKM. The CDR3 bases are TGTGCCAGCAGAGGACTAGCGGGAGTGCACGAGCAGTACTTC. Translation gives CASRGLAGVHEQYF. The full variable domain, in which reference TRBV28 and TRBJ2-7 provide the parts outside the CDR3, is DVKVTQSSRYLVKRTGEKVFLECVQDMDHENMFWYRQDPGLGLRLIYFSYDVKMKEKGDIPEGYSVSREKKERFSLILESASTNQTSMYLCASRGLAGVHEQYFGPGTRLTVT.

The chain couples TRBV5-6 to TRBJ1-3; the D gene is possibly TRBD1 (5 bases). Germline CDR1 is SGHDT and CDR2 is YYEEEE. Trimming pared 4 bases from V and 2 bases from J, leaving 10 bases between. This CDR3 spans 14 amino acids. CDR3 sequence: CASSGLGAGNTIYF. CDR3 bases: TGTGCCAGCAGCGGGCTGGGGGCTGGAAACACCATATATTTT.